Below, 24 T cell receptor beta chains from the same sample are listed, as sequenced in a study of regulatory T cells in long-lasting Graves disease. Construction of TCR beta libraries relied on iRepertoire HTBI primers and on Arm-PCR targeting CDR3 regions. TCRdb used MiXCR to reprocess the multiplex PCR reads, holding one entry per CDR3 protein. The sample records 600,000 to 800,000 distinct CDR3 sequences, roughly 30% being singletons. Time point specified: persistent/refractory GD, antithyroid drugs over 5 years with positive TRAb. Construction of the TCR library relied on RNA isolated from PBMCs. The sample here was peripheral blood mononuclear cells (PBMCs), taken when the disease was refractory, from a patient treated with antithyroid drugs. These receptors came from a female donor with Graves disease.

J is TRBJ2-5 and V is TRBV5-4; 14 bases are shared with TRBD2. J gave up 5 bases and V 3 bases, and 6 bases lay outside the gene matches. The CDR3 runs to 16 residues. The germline CDR1 and CDR2 sequences are SGHNT and YYREEE (reference sequence). CDR3 sequence reads: CASSWGLAGDLETQYF. The CDR3 nucleotides read TGTGCCAGCAGCTGGGGACTAGCGGGAGATTTGGAGACCCAGTACTTC.

This clonotype was counted a few times. The rearrangement joins TRBV27 to TRBJ1-4; D call uncertain. CDR1 and CDR2 from the germline V gene are MNHEY and SMNVEV (reference sequence). The CDR3 has 14 residues. The V end lost 2 bases, the J end lost 6 bases, and 10 bases lay between the germline ends. Here the CDR3 DNA reads TGTGCCAGCAGTTTAGAAGGGAACCATGAAAAACTGTTTTTT. It is translated as CASSLEGNHEKLFF. Filled out from reference TRBV27 and TRBJ1-4, the complete variable domain reads EAQVTQNPRYLITVTGKKLTVTCSQNMNHEYMSWYRQDPGLGLRQIYYSMNVEVTDKGDVPEGYKVSRKEKRNFPLILESPSPNQTSLYFCASSLEGNHEKLFFGSGTQLSVL.

The chain combines TRBV10-3 with TRBJ1-1; TRBD1 aligns across 11 bases. The junction had 2 bases not matched to a gene; V was cut back by 6 bases and J by 5 bases. CDR1 is ENHRY, CDR2 SYGVKD, per germline. The CDR3 covers 13 residues. The CDR3 DNA sequence: TGTGCCATCAGGGGACAGGGGGTTACTGAAGCTTTCTTT. Amino acid sequence: CAIRGQGVTEAFF.

A few counts support this clonotype. The chain is built from TRBV6-1 and TRBJ1-1; D is undetermined. Between the trimmed V and J ends, which lost 6 bases and 7 bases, there was a span of 12 bases. Germline lookup yields CDR1 MNHNS and CDR2 SASEGT. The CDR3 totals 12 residues. CDR3 in amino acids: CASRPGGNEAFF. The CDR3 DNA reads as TGTGCCAGCAGACCAGGCGGAAATGAAGCTTTCTTT.

V is TRBV6-1 and J is TRBJ1-5, with D perhaps TRBD1 (6 bases). This CDR3 has 14 amino acids. Trimming left V 4 bases short and J 3 bases short, with 10 bases between. Germline V gene lookup returns CDR1 MNHNS and CDR2 SASEGT. In DNA, the CDR3 is TGTGCCAGCAGTGTACAGGGTCCCAATCAGCCCCAGCATTTT. Its protein is CASSVQGPNQPQHF.

This chain links TRBV19 with TRBJ1-6, with 8 bases lining up with TRBD1. V was pared by 5 bases and J by 7 bases, with 10 bases of the junction left unmatched. Looked up from germline, CDR1 is LNHDA and CDR2 is SQIVND (reference sequence). The CDR3 covers 16 residues. The CDR3 spells CASSSLDRVGNSPLHF. In DNA, the CDR3 is TGTGCCAGTAGTTCCTTGGACAGGGTGGGGAATTCACCCCTCCACTTT.

This clonotype occurred a few times. The chain uses TRBV12-3 or TRBV12-4 and TRBJ2-5; maybe TRBD2 (7 bases). Trimming took off 5 bases at V and 5 bases at J, with 18 bases between the two ends. CDR3 length: 15 amino acids. This CDR3 reads CASSRNTGGQETQYF. In nucleotides, the CDR3 is TGTGCCAGCAGTAGAAACACGGGGGGCCAGGAGACCCAGTACTTC.

The genes are TRBV2 and TRBJ2-1; D gene ambiguous. The CDR3 runs 10 residues. Per the germline V gene, CDR1 is SNHLY and CDR2 is FYNNEI. V dropped 8 bases and J dropped 8 bases, with 7 bases sitting between them. The CDR3 reads CASVQDEQFF. In DNA form, the CDR3 reads TGTGCCAGCGTCCAGGATGAGCAGTTCTTC.

This clonotype showed up just a few times. This chain connects TRBV6-1 to TRBJ1-1; D remains unclear. CDR3 size: 12 residues. Germline CDR1 reads MNHNS; CDR2 reads SASEGT. Trimming shortened V by 7 bases and J by 5 bases, and 11 bases separated the two germline ends. The CDR3 protein is CASNRAPTEAFF. The CDR3, as DNA: TGTGCCAGCAATCGGGCCCCAACTGAAGCTTTCTTT.

The chain recombines TRBV20-1 with TRBJ1-4; D is unresolved. Germline-derived CDR1 and CDR2 are DFQATT and SNEGSKA (reference sequence). This CDR3 is 10 amino acids long. Trimming took off 6 bases at V and 6 bases at J, with 5 bases between the two ends. The CDR3 DNA follows: TGCAGTGCCCCTCATGAAAAACTGTTTTTT. This gives the protein CSAPHEKLFF.

This clonotype appeared a few times. The genes are TRBV3-1 and TRBJ1-5; D unclear. CDR3 length: 13 residues. Trimming left V 4 bases short and J 6 bases short, with 10 bases between. Germline V gene sequence: CDR1 LGHDT, CDR2 YNNKEL (reference sequence). The CDR3 is CASSPGVGQPQHF. Written as DNA, the CDR3 is TGTGCCAGCAGCCCCGGAGTGGGTCAGCCCCAGCATTTT.

V gene TRBV5-1 combines with J gene TRBJ2-7; TRBD2 matches at 7 bases. Germline CDR1 is SGHRS and CDR2 is YFSETQ. With 4 bases clipped from V and 3 bases from J, the junction kept 16 bases outside the gene matches. This CDR3 comprises 17 residues. CDR3 loop: CASSLTRASGVLYEQYF. In DNA form, the CDR3 reads TGCGCCAGCAGCCTGACCAGGGCTAGCGGAGTCCTCTACGAGCAGTACTTC.

The table lists this clonotype with many counts. CDR3 sequence: CASSPNRIEAFF. CDR3 nucleotide sequence: TGTGCCAGCAGCCCGAACAGGATTGAAGCTTTCTTT. V usage is TRBV7-9 and J usage is TRBJ1-1; D may be TRBD1 (5 bases). V dropped 5 bases and J dropped 7 bases, with 11 bases sitting between them. Germline V gene data show CDR1 as SEHNR and CDR2 as FQNEAQ (reference sequence). The CDR3 runs 12 residues.

The table lists this clonotype with a few counts. The chain has TRBV11-2 and TRBJ2-7; the match to TRBD1 covers 11 bases. CDR1 and CDR2 from the germline V gene are SGHAT and FQNNGV. This CDR3 region has 15 residues. V lost 5 bases, J lost 2 bases, and 5 bases stayed unmatched. The CDR3 nucleotides are TGTGCCAGCAGCCCCGGGACAGGGGGACCCTACGAGCAGTACTTC. Translating it yields CASSPGTGGPYEQYF.

The chain recombines TRBV6-1 with TRBJ2-7, with 8 bases aligning to TRBD1. Germline CDR1 is MNHNS and CDR2 is SASEGT. The CDR3 totals 15 residues. V was pared by 7 bases and J by 2 bases, with 10 bases of the junction left unmatched. CDR3 sequence: CASNSDRELPYEQYF. In DNA, the CDR3 is TGTGCCAGCAACTCGGACAGGGAGCTCCCCTACGAGCAGTACTTC.

This clonotype was counted at least ten times. The J gene is TRBJ1-1, the V gene TRBV28; 12 nucleotides match TRBD1. The junction had 7 bases not matched to a gene; V was cut back by 2 bases and J by 9 bases. CDR3 length equals 15 residues. In germline, CDR1 is MDHEN, CDR2 SYDVKM. CDR3 DNA: TGTGCCAGCAGTTTAAGGGGACAGGGGGCGGTGAAAGCTTTCTTT. Translation gives CASSLRGQGAVKAFF.

The chain employs TRBV27 and TRBJ2-7; D is unresolved. With 4 bases removed from V and 5 bases from J, the gap between germline ends came to 24 bases. The germline CDR1 and CDR2 sequences are MNHEY and SMNVEV (reference sequence). The CDR3 has 17 residues. The chain's CDR3 is CASSWTPVWGKFDEQYF. The CDR3 DNA reads as TGTGCCAGCAGTTGGACCCCAGTGTGGGGAAAATTTGACGAGCAGTACTTC.

This clonotype was recorded a few times. This chain uses TRBV28 with TRBJ1-6; D call uncertain. Germline CDR1 is MDHEN and CDR2 is SYDVKM. V was shortened by 1 base and J by 11 bases, with 6 bases between the two germline ends. The CDR3 consists of 12 residues. CDR3 nucleotide sequence: TGTGCCAGCAGTTTATTCGGTACACCCCTCCACTTT. Protein: CASSLFGTPLHF.

The chain uses TRBV19 and TRBJ2-5, with D possibly matching TRBD2 (6 bases). V dropped 4 bases and J dropped 5 bases, with 23 bases sitting between them. This CDR3 is 17 amino acids long. Looked up from germline, CDR1 is LNHDA and CDR2 is SQIVND (reference sequence). In DNA form, the CDR3 reads TGTGCCAGTAGTAATGGGGGTGCTGGGGGAGGCGGTGAGACCCAGTACTTC. Its translation is CASSNGGAGGGGETQYF.

This clonotype was detected a few times. The V gene is TRBV20-1, the J gene TRBJ2-7, with a possible D match to TRBD1 (6 bases). CDR1 is DFQATT, CDR2 SNEGSKA, per germline (reference sequence). This CDR3 is built from 15 residues. V was pared by 0 bases and J by 0 bases, with 12 bases between. DNA for the CDR3: TGCAGTGCTAGAGATCAGGGGCGGATCTCCTACGAGCAGTACTTC. Protein product: CSARDQGRISYEQYF.

This chain links TRBV15 with TRBJ1-1; 7 nucleotides align to TRBD1. The CDR3 covers 14 residues. The germline V gene encodes CDR1 LNHNV and CDR2 YYDKDF (reference sequence). Trimming removed 0 bases from V and 5 bases from J; junction bases left unmatched: 3. CDR3 coding DNA: TGTGCCACCAGCAGAGAGAGGGGGCGTACTGAAGCTTTCTTT. Translation: CATSRERGRTEAFF.

J is TRBJ2-3 and V is TRBV6-2 or TRBV6-3; 15 bases fit TRBD2. The CDR3 extends over 18 amino acids. The V and J ends lost 0 bases and 3 bases, in that order; junction bases with no gene match: 4. Germline lookup yields CDR1 MNHEY and CDR2 SVGEGT. The CDR3 loop is CASSYSKGLAGGTDTQYF. DNA for the CDR3: TGTGCCAGCAGTTACTCGAAAGGACTAGCGGGAGGGACAGATACGCAGTATTTT.

The chain recombines TRBV5-6 with TRBJ2-6; the D gene could be TRBD1 or TRBD2 (6 bases each). Trimming left V 4 bases short and J 2 bases short, with 25 bases between. This CDR3 spans 20 amino acids. Germline V CDR1 and CDR2: SGHDT, YYEEEE. The CDR3 here is CASSHPGHPGAGAGANVLTF. Written as DNA, the CDR3 is TGTGCCAGCAGCCACCCCGGACACCCGGGGGCAGGCGCTGGGGCCAACGTCCTGACTTTC.

In its sample, this clonotype was seen once. The chain recombines TRBV7-9 with TRBJ2-3; 10 nucleotides line up with TRBD2. This CDR3 comprises 16 residues. From germline, CDR1 is SEHNR and CDR2 FQNEAQ (reference sequence). J was trimmed by 3 bases and V by 3 bases; bases with no gene match: 6. The CDR3 loop reads CASSFLAGEETDTQYF. Written as DNA, the CDR3 is TGTGCCAGCAGCTTCCTAGCGGGAGAGGAAACAGATACGCAGTATTTT.